The rows below give T cell receptor beta chains drawn from one sample of a study of cytomegalovirus exposure and HLA in healthy donors. This table comes from immunoSEQ multiplex PCR, and its TCRdb copy is limited to in-frame clones, with some not included. This sample lists 96,000 or so clones; its ten largest clones have under 4.5%. Sequencing input: PBMCs. These TCRs come from a woman aged 25 to 39 in good health and CMV-seronegative. CDR3s include the opening cysteine and the closing phenylalanine or tryptophan. A D gene is named only where the DNA matches it firmly.

j_gene,v_gene,len,d_gene,CDR3aa,CDR3nt
TRBJ2-1,TRBV9,16,TRBD2,CASSVGLAGVYNEQFF,TGTGCCAGCAGCGTAGGTCTAGCGGGGGTGTACAATGAGCAGTTCTTC
TRBJ2-1,TRBV6-6,16,TRBD1,CASSYSQGGSSNEQFF,TGTGCCAGCAGTTACTCACAGGGGGGCTCCTCGAATGAGCAGTTCTTC
TRBJ2-7,TRBV6-6,13,.,CASSYEERHEQYF,TGTGCCAGCAGTTACGAGGAGAGACACGAGCAGTACTTC
TRBJ2-5,TRBV9,15,.,CASSVATQEQETQYF,TGTGCCAGCAGCGTAGCTACACAGGAACAAGAGACCCAGTACTTC
TRBJ2-4,TRBV7-9,18,.,CASSAGWRGTLAKNIQYF,TGTGCCAGCAGCGCCGGCTGGCGGGGGACACTAGCCAAAAACATTCAGTACTTC
TRBJ1-2,TRBV19,13,.,CASSIDLSYGYTF,TGTGCCAGTAGTATAGATCTCAGCTATGGCTACACCTTC
TRBJ2-7,TRBV7-2,14,TRBD1,CASSSWDSKDEQYF,TGTGCCAGCAGCTCTTGGGACAGTAAAGACGAGCAGTACTTC
TRBJ2-6,TRBV7-3,19,TRBD2,CASSLGASGSLSGANVLTF,TGTGCCAGCAGCTTAGGCGCTAGCGGGAGTCTATCTGGGGCCAACGTCCTGACTTTC
TRBJ2-7,TRBV14,18,TRBD2,CASSQDGTSGRFNYEQYF,TGTGCCAGCAGCCAAGATGGGACTAGCGGGAGGTTCAACTACGAGCAGTACTTC
TRBJ1-2,TRBV28,14,TRBD1,CASSPGQEPYGYTF,TGTGCCAGCAGTCCCGGACAGGAGCCCTATGGCTACACCTTC
TRBJ1-1,TRBV29-1,12,TRBD1,CSVGQGGTEAFF,TGCAGCGTCGGACAGGGTGGGACTGAAGCTTTCTTT
TRBJ1-5,TRBV4-1,17,TRBD1,CASSQPHRDRENQPQHF,TGCGCCAGCAGCCAGCCCCACCGGGACAGGGAGAATCAGCCCCAGCATTTT
TRBJ2-1,TRBV11-1,16,.,CASSLAWWRGANEQFF,TGTGCCAGCAGCTTAGCTTGGTGGCGGGGTGCCAATGAGCAGTTCTTC
TRBJ1-3,TRBV7-2,18,TRBD1,CASSFKSPGQGVGNTIYF,TGTGCCAGCAGCTTTAAGTCCCCGGGACAGGGCGTTGGAAACACCATATATTTT
TRBJ2-3,TRBV13,19,TRBD2,CASSTPTSGGEMTTDTQYF,TGTGCCAGCAGCACCCCGACTAGCGGGGGGGAAATGACCACAGATACGCAGTATTTT
TRBJ2-4,TRBV25-1,15,.,CASSEYSGIKNIQYF,TGTGCCAGCAGTGAATATTCCGGGATCAAAAACATTCAGTACTTC
TRBJ2-1,TRBV30,14,TRBD1,CAGSQGNSYNEQFF,TGCGCCGGGTCACAGGGGAACTCCTACAATGAGCAGTTCTTC